The 19 T cell receptor beta chains reported below all come from one sample, sequenced in a study of beta chain features in type 1 diabetes. Overall study results and limits: TCRB CDR3s from Type 1 diabetes patients were moderately but significantly shorter in all four CD4+ subsets.

Their antigens are not known. The whole isolated RNA underwent reverse transcription, so sequencing captured expressed TCRB transcripts. Clones were read by immunoSEQ multiplex PCR, and TCRdb kept only the in-frame ones, dropping some. Found here are 300,000 to 450,000 clones, about 10% of them singletons; the top ten hold about 0.64%. The sample was central memory CD4+ T cells from blood. Receptor source: a man in his thirties or forties with type 1 diabetes.

This clone is medium-sized (0.01 to 0.1%) in the sample. The V call is TRBV4-2, the J call TRBJ2-3, with D perhaps matching TRBD2 (5 bases). V shed 4 bases and J shed 3 bases, with 11 bases lying between them. In germline, CDR1 is LGHNA, CDR2 YNFKEQ. The CDR3 extends over 14 amino acids. CDR3: CASSPVGGTDTQYF. In nucleotides, the CDR3 is TGTGCCAGCAGCCCTGTAGGAGGAACAGATACGCAGTATTTT.

The chain carries TRBV4-2 and TRBJ2-7; 13 bases are a match to TRBD2. The CDR3 is 14 residues long. The V and J ends lost 4 bases and 5 bases, in that order; junction bases with no gene match: 2. From germline, CDR1 is LGHNA and CDR2 YNFKEQ. DNA for the CDR3: TGTGCCAGCAGCCTCGGGACTAGCGGGAACGAGCAGTACTTC. This codes for CASSLGTSGNEQYF.

This clone came up many times. The V and J genes are TRBV21-1 and TRBJ1-5. TRBV21-1 is a recognized pseudogene. This CDR3 has 11 residues. The CDR3 sequence is CASSSDQPQHF. CDR3 nucleotides: TGTGCCAGCAGCTCTGACCAGCCCCAGCATTTT.

This clone was recorded a few times. The rearrangement joins TRBV5-1 to TRBJ2-2, with TRBD2 identical over 8 bases. The length of the CDR3 is 15 residues. CDR1 and CDR2 from the germline V gene are SGHRS and YFSETQ. With 4 bases clipped from V and 7 bases from J, the junction kept 9 bases outside the gene matches. CDR3 in DNA: TGCGCCAGCAGCCCCCAGGCGGGGGGCGGCGGGGAGCTGTTTTTT. Encoded protein: CASSPQAGGGGELFF.

V is TRBV6-6 and J is TRBJ2-5; D may be TRBD2 (5 bases). Trimming took off 5 bases at V and 5 bases at J, with 12 bases between the two ends. The CDR3 contains 13 residues. Looked up from germline, CDR1 is MNHNY and CDR2 is SVGAGI (reference sequence). This chain's CDR3 is CASSTRVWETQYF. CDR3 bases: TGTGCCAGCAGTACGAGGGTGTGGGAGACCCAGTACTTC.

This clone showed up just a few times. The chain combines TRBV5-4 with TRBJ2-7, with a weak D call TRBD1 (6 bases). Germline V CDR1 and CDR2: SGHNT, YYREEE (reference sequence). V was trimmed by 3 bases and J by 1 base, leaving 14 bases between them. The CDR3 has 15 residues. For the CDR3, the DNA is TGTGCCAGCAGCTCGCGACAGGTCGCGTCCTACGAGCAGTACTTC. Residues: CASSSRQVASYEQYF.

This clone was observed a few times. The chain employs TRBV18 and TRBJ1-2; D might be TRBD1 (5 bases). The germline V gene has CDR1 KGHSH and CDR2 LQKENI. This CDR3 spans 15 amino acids. The ends were cut back, 2 bases at V and 2 bases at J, with 12 bases in the middle. The CDR3 DNA is TGTGCCAGCTCACCAGGGGCAGGAGCAAACTATGGCTACACCTTC. Translating it yields CASSPGAGANYGYTF.

This clone has a count of ten or more. The genes are TRBV19 and TRBJ2-2; 9 bases are a match to TRBD1. V lost 9 bases and J lost 5; bases outside the gene matches: 16. Germline loops: CDR1 LNHDA, CDR2 SQIVND (reference sequence). This CDR3 spans 17 amino acids. DNA of the CDR3: TGTGCCAGCCTAAGAGGCCGGAGACAGGGGGGGACCGGGGAGCTGTTTTTT. Its translation is CASLRGRRQGGTGELFF.

The J gene is TRBJ2-5, the V gene TRBV28; TRBD1 matches at 7 bases. Looked up from germline, CDR1 is MDHEN and CDR2 is SYDVKM. V was clipped by 6 bases and J by 3 bases; unmatched bases: 4. The CDR3 has 13 residues. CDR3 sequence reads: CASSVGGEETQYF. The CDR3 nucleotides read TGTGCCAGCAGCGTAGGGGGCGAAGAGACCCAGTACTTC. The whole variable domain, remainder taken from reference TRBV28 and TRBJ2-5, is DVKVTQSSRYLVKRTGEKVFLECVQDMDHENMFWYRQDPGLGLRLIYFSYDVKMKEKGDIPEGYSVSREKKERFSLILESASTNQTSMYLCASSVGGEETQYFGPGTRLLVL.

The sample holds a few counts of this clone. The rearrangement joins TRBV28 to TRBJ2-2; D not resolved. CDR1 MDHEN and CDR2 SYDVKM come from the germline V gene. V lost 6 bases, J lost 8 bases, and 10 bases lay in between. The length of the CDR3 is 12 residues. CDR3 in DNA: TGTGCCAGCAGCCCTTCTCTAGGGGAGCTGTTTTTT. Its translation is CASSPSLGELFF.

This clone was counted a few times. The chain combines TRBV7-2 with TRBJ2-1; 8 bases are shared with TRBD2. V shed 1 base, J shed 3 bases, and the junction held 14 bases outside the gene matches. The length of the CDR3 is 19 residues. CDR1 is SGHTA and CDR2 is FQGNSA in the germline V gene. DNA for the CDR3: TGTGCCAGCAGCTTAGGAATCGTTGTACTAGCGGAAAACTACAATGAGCAGTTCTTC. It yields the protein CASSLGIVVLAENYNEQFF.

The chain carries TRBV11-2 and TRBJ2-2; 7 nucleotides line up with TRBD1. V lost 6 bases and J lost 5; bases outside the gene matches: 6. There are 14 residues in the CDR3. Germline CDR1 SGHAT, CDR2 FQNNGV. The CDR3, as DNA: TGTGCCAGCAGAACGGGACAGATAACCGGGGAGCTGTTTTTT. The encoded protein is CASRTGQITGELFF. Full variable domain (rest looked up from reference TRBV11-2 and TRBJ2-2): EAGVAQSPRYKIIEKRQSVAFWCNPISGHATLYWYQQILGQGPKLLIQFQNNGVVDDSQLPKDRFSAERLKGVDSTLKIQPAKLEDSAVYLCASRTGQITGELFFGEGSRLTVL.

The sample holds a few counts of this clone. This sequence joins TRBV4-2 and TRBJ1-4; 7 bases fit TRBD1. V lost 0 bases to trimming and J lost 6 bases; unmatched junction nucleotides: 4. The CDR3 extends over 15 amino acids. Looked up from germline, CDR1 is LGHNA and CDR2 is YNFKEQ. The CDR3 here is CASSQEGRGYEKLFF. Here the CDR3 DNA reads TGTGCCAGCAGCCAAGAAGGCAGGGGGTATGAAAAACTGTTTTTT.

The V gene is TRBV27, the J gene TRBJ2-7, with 11 positions matching TRBD2. The CDR3 covers 19 residues. Germline-derived CDR1 and CDR2 are MNHEY and SMNVEV (reference sequence). J gave up 2 bases and V 3 bases, and 15 bases lay outside the gene matches. For the CDR3, the DNA is TGTGCCAGCAGTTTTAAGTCAGGGTTATTTAGCGGGAGGGCCTACGAGCAGTACTTC. Translating gives CASSFKSGLFSGRAYEQYF.

This rearrangement joins TRBV5-1 to TRBJ2-7; possibly TRBD1 or TRBD2 for D (5 bases each). CDR1 and CDR2 (germline): SGHRS, YFSETQ. The CDR3 length is 16 residues. Trimming cost V 0 bases and J 5 bases, with 18 bases left between them. The CDR3 DNA reads TGCGCCAGCAGCTTGGCCTTAACCCCTCTGGGGGACGAGCAGTACTTC. Translating gives CASSLALTPLGDEQYF.

This clone showed up just a few times. The chain carries TRBV2 and TRBJ1-2, with 8 bases fitting TRBD1. After removal of 2 bases from V and 3 bases from J, the junction contained 2 bases not matched to a gene. This CDR3 comprises 14 residues. Germline-derived CDR1 and CDR2 are SNHLY and FYNNEI. CDR3 region: CASSEQGADYGYTF. CDR3 bases: TGTGCCAGCAGTGAACAGGGGGCTGACTATGGCTACACCTTC.

V gene TRBV10-1 combines with J gene TRBJ2-1; no clear D gene. The CDR3 sequence is 14 residues long. The germline V gene encodes CDR1 WNHNN and CDR2 SYGVQD (reference sequence). Trimming removed 3 bases from V and 11 bases from J, with 17 bases in between. The CDR3 coding sequence is TGCGCCAGCAGTGAACCGGCCGCCGTAAATAAGCAGTTCTTC. Amino acids: CASSEPAAVNKQFF.

At least ten counts were recorded for this clone. The DNA for the CDR3 is TGTGCCAGCAGCCCCCGGGGCTCCGGGGCCAACGTCCTGACTTTC. It translates to CASSPRGSGANVLTF. This sequence joins TRBV28 and TRBJ2-6; D is tentatively TRBD1 or TRBD2 (5 bases each). The germline V and J ends were trimmed by 6 bases and 4 bases, with 13 bases remaining between them. Germline CDR1 reads MDHEN; CDR2 reads SYDVKM. The length of the CDR3 is 15 residues. The full variable domain, in which reference TRBV28 and TRBJ2-6 provide the parts outside the CDR3, is DVKVTQSSRYLVKRTGEKVFLECVQDMDHENMFWYRQDPGLGLRLIYFSYDVKMKEKGDIPEGYSVSREKKERFSLILESASTNQTSMYLCASSPRGSGANVLTFGAGSRLTVL.

The chain combines TRBV6-5 with TRBJ2-2; maybe TRBD2 (6 bases). Germline V gene data show CDR1 as MNHEY and CDR2 as SVGAGI. Trimming pared 0 bases from V and 6 bases from J, leaving 8 bases between. This CDR3 has 14 residues. The CDR3 DNA sequence: TGTGCCAGCAGTTACTCGCGGGGATCCGGGGAGCTGTTTTTT. Encoded protein: CASSYSRGSGELFF.